At least ten counts were recorded for the clone carrying this T cell receptor beta chain. Its antigen is not known. RNA-based 3' RACE libraries used unique molecular identifiers. Using its own MiXCR run on the 3' RACE reads, TCRdb lists one record per CDR3 protein. Among approximately 95,000 distinct CDR3 sequences listed, approximately 6.9% were seen once. This entry is derived from a study of HIV-infected children after antiretroviral therapy interruption. Findings and limits, study-wide: Some non-naive CD45RA+ T cells might be present among sorted naive cells.

V was pared by 1 base and J by 11 bases, with 17 bases between. Germline CDR1 and CDR2: LGHDT and YNNKEL (reference sequence). The CDR3 is 14 amino acids. Treatment defined: PENTA 11 planned treatment interruption arm or continuous ART arm. Cryopreserved PBMC samples required at least 5 million viable cells. From thawed PBMCs, naive CD4+ CD45RA+ CD45RO- T cells were sorted. The clonotype was recovered from a pool of human donors with HIV. Here the sequenced sample was CD45RA+ CD4+ T cells from PBMCs, pooled from several time points, taken from a donor given antiretroviral therapy, either interrupted or continuous. Subset: naive CD4+ CD45RA+ CD45RO- T cells. The V call is TRBV3-1, the J call TRBJ1-1; weak D call: TRBD1 (6 bases). CDR3 DNA: TGTGCCAGCAGCCAAGCGGGTCCGGGGGCGCGCGCTTTCTTT. Protein sequence: CASSQAGPGARAFF.